The clone carrying this TCR beta chain was counted ten times or more. The antigen is unknown. The data derive from a study of molecular identifiers for immune sequencing clone quantification. Regarding the study as a whole: Beyond 20 RNA copies, clones held over 97% of effector molecules, compared with under 1% in naive cells.

Methods described previously were used for bulk TCR libraries, and listed TCR primers were applied. MiXCR, applied by TCRdb to the PCR reads, yields one record per CDR3 protein. This sample carries about 640,000 distinct CDR3 sequences, just under 20% of them seen once, and the ten largest clones take approximately 0.9%. Naive CD8 libraries were made from around 20,000 to 1,000,000 sorted cells, and they used 10%, 30% or 50% RNA. Based on a CD8+CD4-CCR7+CD45RA+ profile, naive CD8 T cells were sorted. This sequence was found in a human donor in good health. Some libraries in this study had Jurkat cell RNA spiked in. The sample was naive CD8+ T cells from blood, with Jurkat cell RNA spiked in. Subset noted: FACS-sorted CD8+CD4-CCR7+CD45RA+ naive T cells.

The CDR3 reads CASSQDGSPGHLGYTF. CDR3 coding DNA: TGCGCCAGCAGCCAAGATGGATCCCCGGGCCACTTGGGCTACACCTTC. The chain employs TRBV4-3 and TRBJ1-2; D is unclear. Germline V CDR1 and CDR2: LGHNA, YSLEER. The CDR3 has 16 residues. V was trimmed by 0 bases and J by 8 bases, leaving 19 bases between them.